These 14 T cell receptor beta chains came from one sample sequenced in a study of OX40 agonist ivuxolimab in advanced cancers. Assay: immunoSEQ multiplex PCR; the TCRdb copy retains only in-frame clones and omits some. The sample has 70,000 to 75,000 clones, around 85% seen once. Source: CD4+ or CD8+ T cells sorted from blood, taken in a trial of the OX40 agonist ivuxolimab. The receptors shown here come from an adult with an advanced solid tumor such as melanoma, head and neck, liver or kidney cancer.

In the case of this clone: Since a far larger clone is one base different, this is likely a read error. The sample carries other DNA sequences with the same CDR3. The chain links TRBV5-5 to TRBJ1-1; the D is unclear. The germline V and J ends were trimmed by 4 bases and 0 bases, with 10 bases remaining between them. This CDR3 contains 14 residues. CDR1 is SGHKS, CDR2 YYEKEE, per germline (reference sequence). This chain's CDR3 is CASSPDDLNTEAFF. CDR3 in DNA: TGTGCCAGCAGCCCTGACGACCTGAACACTGAAGCTTTCTTT.

V and J are TRBV30 and TRBJ1-6; no clear D gene. The CDR3 is 15 residues long. Germline V gene sequence: CDR1 GTSNPN, CDR2 SVGIG (reference sequence). V shed 0 bases and J shed 3 bases, with 9 bases lying between them. The CDR3 DNA reads as TGTGCCTGGAGTGTACGCCGGTACTATAATTCACCCCTCCACTTT. Its translation is CAWSVRRYYNSPLHF.

This sequence joins TRBV6-4 and TRBJ2-3; D gene ambiguous. Germline assignment: CDR1 MRHNA and CDR2 SNTAGT. The ends were cut back, 4 bases at V and 2 bases at J, with 7 bases in the middle. The CDR3 extends over 13 amino acids. The CDR3 reads CASSVDTTDTQYF. For the CDR3, the DNA is TGTGCCAGCAGTGTTGACACCACAGATACGCAGTATTTT.

The chain joins TRBV7-9 to TRBJ2-2; TRBD2 might be the D (6 bases). This CDR3 has 18 amino acids. CDR1 is SEHNR and CDR2 is FQNEAQ in the germline V gene (reference sequence). Trimming cost V 1 base and J 2 bases, with 17 bases left between them. The CDR3 is CASSLVPGAGRNTGELFF. CDR3 sequence (DNA): TGTGCCAGCAGCTTAGTCCCCGGGGCGGGGAGAAACACCGGGGAGCTGTTTTTT.

This clone occurred a few times. The chain carries TRBV7-9 and TRBJ2-5; 9 positions agree with TRBD2. The CDR3 length is 17 residues. The V gene's germline CDR1 is SEHNR and CDR2 FQNEAQ (reference sequence). The trim removed 4 bases at V and 0 bases at J, leaving 9 bases unmatched. The CDR3 protein is CASSSPLAGGYQETQYF. CDR3 nucleotide sequence: TGTGCCAGCAGCTCACCCCTGGCGGGGGGGTACCAAGAGACCCAGTACTTC.

In this sample, this clone turned up once. The gene calls are TRBV5-1 and TRBJ2-1; no reliable D call. The CDR3 consists of 12 residues. With 0 bases removed from V and 7 bases from J, the gap between germline ends came to 5 bases. Germline assignment: CDR1 SGHRS and CDR2 YFSETQ. The CDR3 loop reads CASSLGRNEQFF. CDR3 nucleotides: TGCGCCAGCAGCTTGGGCCGGAATGAGCAGTTCTTC. The complete variable domain, with remaining parts taken from reference TRBV5-1 and TRBJ2-1, reads KAGVTQTPRYLIKTRGQQVTLSCSPISGHRSVSWYQQTPGQGLQFLFEYFSETQRNKGNFPGRFSGRQFSNSRSEMNVSTLELGDSALYLCASSLGRNEQFFGPGTRLTVL.

This clone has just one count. The chain couples TRBV5-1 to TRBJ1-3; D perhaps matches TRBD1 (6 bases). The germline gives CDR1 SGHRS, CDR2 YFSETQ. The CDR3 length is 13 residues. V was shortened by 5 bases and J by 6 bases, with 12 bases between the two germline ends. This CDR3 is CASRGTSANTIYF. CDR3 nucleotide sequence: TGCGCCAGCAGAGGGACATCGGCAAACACCATATATTTT. The full variable domain, its missing parts supplied by reference TRBV5-1 and TRBJ1-3, is KAGVTQTPRYLIKTRGQQVTLSCSPISGHRSVSWYQQTPGQGLQFLFEYFSETQRNKGNFPGRFSGRQFSNSRSEMNVSTLELGDSALYLCASRGTSANTIYFGEGSWLTVV.

The chain is built from TRBV7-9 and TRBJ2-1; D unclear. Germline lookup yields CDR1 SEHNR and CDR2 FQNEAQ (reference sequence). V lost 5 bases and J lost 3, with 20 bases in between. This CDR3 has 17 residues. The CDR3 here is CASSPAVAALIYNEQFF. The CDR3 DNA reads as TGTGCCAGCAGCCCAGCCGTGGCAGCACTTATCTACAATGAGCAGTTCTTC.

The chain couples TRBV30 to TRBJ1-3; D is perhaps TRBD1 (6 bases). The CDR3 is made up of 13 amino acids. Germline values: CDR1 GTSNPN, CDR2 SVGIG (reference sequence). The ends were cut back, 4 bases at V and 1 base at J, with 8 bases in the middle. The CDR3 sequence is CAWTGASGNTIYF. CDR3 nucleotide sequence: TGTGCCTGGACAGGGGCGTCTGGAAACACCATATATTTT. The whole variable domain, filled in from reference TRBV30 and TRBJ1-3, reads SQTIHQWPATLVQPVGSPLSLECTVEGTSNPNLYWYRQAAGRGLQLLFYSVGIGQISSEVPQNLSASRPQDRQFILSSKKLLLSDSGFYLCAWTGASGNTIYFGEGSWLTVV.

The CDR3 nucleotides are TGTGCCACCAGCAGAAACCGAGGAGGTGAAGCTTTCTTT. Translating it yields CATSRNRGGEAFF. The V gene is TRBV15, the J gene TRBJ1-1; D call uncertain. The CDR3 extends over 13 amino acids. Germline V lookup: CDR1 LNHNV, CDR2 YYDKDF (reference sequence). With 2 bases removed from V and 7 bases from J, the gap between germline ends came to 11 bases.

The rearrangement uses TRBV14 and TRBJ2-6; tentative D call: TRBD1 (6 bases). Trimming pared 6 bases from V and 0 bases from J, leaving 9 bases between. CDR3 length equals 15 residues. The germline V gene encodes CDR1 SGHDN and CDR2 FVKESK. The CDR3 DNA sequence: TGTGCCAGCAGGGGCAGGGGCTCTGGGGCCAACGTCCTGACTTTC. It translates to CASRGRGSGANVLTF.

V usage is TRBV7-2 and J usage is TRBJ2-5, with 15 bases matching TRBD2. Germline-derived CDR1 and CDR2 are SGHTA and FQGNSA. The CDR3 sequence is 17 residues long. V lost 4 bases to trimming and J lost 5 bases; unmatched junction nucleotides: 8. The CDR3 here is CASSSWTSGRAGETQYF. The CDR3 nucleotides read TGTGCCAGCAGCTCCTGGACTAGCGGGAGGGCCGGGGAGACCCAGTACTTC.

The sample holds a few counts of this clone. The chain carries TRBV5-1 and TRBJ2-2, with D perhaps given as TRBD1 or TRBD2 (6 bases each). Germline loops: CDR1 SGHRS, CDR2 YFSETQ. The CDR3 has 14 residues. V was pared by 0 bases and J by 6 bases, with 9 bases between. In nucleotides, the CDR3 is TGCGCCAGCAGCTTGGATGGGGGGCCCGGGGAGCTGTTTTTT. Translation: CASSLDGGPGELFF. Full variable domain (rest looked up from reference TRBV5-1 and TRBJ2-2): KAGVTQTPRYLIKTRGQQVTLSCSPISGHRSVSWYQQTPGQGLQFLFEYFSETQRNKGNFPGRFSGRQFSNSRSEMNVSTLELGDSALYLCASSLDGGPGELFFGEGSRLTVL.

The V call is TRBV27, the J call TRBJ1-3; weak D call: TRBD1 (5 bases). V dropped 6 bases and J dropped 0 bases, with 12 bases sitting between them. The CDR3 is made up of 15 amino acids. Germline V gene sequence: CDR1 MNHEY, CDR2 SMNVEV (reference sequence). The CDR3 DNA follows: TGTGCCAGCAGGCGGGACGGACTCTCTGGAAACACCATATATTTT. Translated: CASRRDGLSGNTIYF.